Listed below are T cell receptor beta chains from one sample, sequenced in a study of OX40 agonist ivuxolimab in advanced cancers. Using immunoSEQ multiplex PCR, the repertoire was profiled, and TCRdb retains in-frame clones only, with some absent. There are fewer than 85,000 clones in the sample; 86% occur only once, and 0.65% to 0.9% lies in the top ten. Specimen: CD4+ or CD8+ T cells sorted from blood, collected in a trial of the OX40 agonist ivuxolimab. These receptors were collected from an adult with an advanced solid tumor such as melanoma, head and neck, liver or kidney cancer. Both conserved end residues are part of each CDR3. The order of the fields is J gene, D gene, clone size, V gene, CDR3 protein, CDR3 DNA. The D gene is left open where the match is weak. Size is stated for part of the rows, as once, few or many counts, or as a class when the clone is expanded.

j_call: TRBJ2-5; d_call: .; clone_size: .; v_call: TRBV5-1; cdr3_aa: CASSDGRPQETQYF; cdr3_nt: TGCGCCAGCAGCGACGGACGGCCACAAGAGACCCAGTACTTC
j_call: TRBJ2-1; d_call: .; clone_size: .; v_call: TRBV5-1; cdr3_aa: CASSRNNEQFF; cdr3_nt: TGCGCCAGCAGCCGGAACAATGAGCAGTTCTTC
j_call: TRBJ2-7; d_call: TRBD2; clone_size: .; v_call: TRBV28; cdr3_aa: CASSLYKGLAGLYEQYF; cdr3_nt: TGTGCCAGCAGTTTATACAAAGGACTAGCGGGACTCTACGAGCAGTACTTC
j_call: TRBJ2-3; d_call: TRBD1; clone_size: .; v_call: TRBV2; cdr3_aa: CASTGQGASTDTQYF; cdr3_nt: TGTGCCAGCACCGGGCAGGGGGCTAGCACAGATACGCAGTATTTT
j_call: TRBJ1-2; d_call: .; clone_size: .; v_call: TRBV7-2; cdr3_aa: CASSLGGEASNYGYTF; cdr3_nt: TGTGCCAGCAGCTTAGGAGGAGAGGCGAGTAACTATGGCTACACCTTC
j_call: TRBJ2-2; d_call: .; clone_size: once; v_call: TRBV9; cdr3_aa: CASSVALTYTGELFF; cdr3_nt: TGTGCCAGCAGCGTAGCTTTAACTTACACCGGGGAGCTGTTTTTT
j_call: TRBJ2-6; d_call: TRBD1; clone_size: .; v_call: TRBV19; cdr3_aa: CASTGGQGSSGANVLTF; cdr3_nt: TGTGCCAGTACCGGGGGACAGGGGAGCTCTGGGGCCAACGTCCTGACTTTC
j_call: TRBJ2-5; d_call: .; clone_size: once; v_call: TRBV19; cdr3_aa: CASRRYRDEGETQYF; cdr3_nt: TGTGCCAGTAGGCGATACCGGGACGAAGGAGAGACCCAGTACTTC
j_call: TRBJ2-7; d_call: TRBD2; clone_size: .; v_call: TRBV5-1; cdr3_aa: CASSFGLAGAGEQYF; cdr3_nt: TGCGCCAGCAGTTTCGGACTAGCGGGAGCAGGTGAGCAGTACTTC
j_call: TRBJ2-1; d_call: .; clone_size: .; v_call: TRBV4-3; cdr3_aa: CASSQEALENNEQFF; cdr3_nt: TGCGCCAGCAGCCAAGAAGCTCTGGAAAACAATGAGCAGTTCTTC
j_call: TRBJ1-6; d_call: .; clone_size: .; v_call: TRBV19; cdr3_aa: CASTHRGNNSPLHF; cdr3_nt: TGTGCCAGTACTCATAGGGGTAACAATTCACCCCTCCACTTT
j_call: TRBJ1-5; d_call: .; clone_size: .; v_call: TRBV7-2; cdr3_aa: CASSRGGYQPQHF; cdr3_nt: TGTGCCAGCAGTCGGGGGGGTTATCAGCCCCAGCATTTT
j_call: TRBJ2-1; d_call: .; clone_size: .; v_call: TRBV4-3; cdr3_aa: CASSQDPNGIGVISSYNEQFF; cdr3_nt: TGCGCCAGCAGCCAAGATCCAAATGGCATAGGAGTGATAAGCTCCTACAATGAGCAGTTCTTC
j_call: TRBJ2-1; d_call: .; clone_size: .; v_call: TRBV28; cdr3_aa: CASRSGTRNNEQFF; cdr3_nt: TGTGCCAGCAGGTCCGGGACTCGAAACAATGAGCAGTTCTTC
j_call: TRBJ1-2; d_call: .; clone_size: .; v_call: TRBV7-8; cdr3_aa: CASSYIPNYGYTF; cdr3_nt: TGTGCCAGCAGCTATATACCTAACTATGGCTACACCTTC
j_call: TRBJ1-1; d_call: .; clone_size: .; v_call: TRBV7-8; cdr3_aa: CASSLGLRGGTEAFF; cdr3_nt: TGTGCCAGCAGCTTAGGTTTGAGAGGGGGGACTGAAGCTTTCTTT
j_call: TRBJ2-2; d_call: .; clone_size: once; v_call: TRBV13; cdr3_aa: CASSFQRNTGELFF; cdr3_nt: TGTGCCAGCAGCTTCCAGCGGAACACCGGGGAGCTGTTTTTT
j_call: TRBJ2-3; d_call: .; clone_size: few; v_call: TRBV6-5; cdr3_aa: CASSVRRSTDTQYF; cdr3_nt: TGTGCCAGCAGTGTCCGACGGAGCACAGATACGCAGTATTTT
j_call: TRBJ1-2; d_call: .; clone_size: .; v_call: TRBV5-8; cdr3_aa: CASSLVRGYGYTF; cdr3_nt: TGTGCCAGCAGCTTGGTTCGGGGCTATGGCTACACCTTC
j_call: TRBJ2-1; d_call: TRBD1; clone_size: .; v_call: TRBV28; cdr3_aa: CASRTGGGYNEQFF; cdr3_nt: TGTGCCAGCAGGACAGGGGGCGGTTACAATGAGCAGTTCTTC
j_call: TRBJ2-5; d_call: .; clone_size: .; v_call: TRBV5-5; cdr3_aa: CASSLSGQETQYF; cdr3_nt: TGTGCCAGCAGCTTGAGTGGACAAGAGACCCAGTACTTC
j_call: TRBJ1-1; d_call: TRBD1; clone_size: .; v_call: TRBV7-9; cdr3_aa: CASSKQGTEAFF; cdr3_nt: TGTGCCAGCAGTAAACAGGGGACTGAAGCTTTCTTT
j_call: TRBJ2-5; d_call: TRBD1; clone_size: .; v_call: TRBV5-1; cdr3_aa: CASSSHPTGPETQYF; cdr3_nt: TGCGCCAGCAGCTCCCACCCGACAGGGCCCGAGACCCAGTACTTC
j_call: TRBJ1-5; d_call: .; clone_size: .; v_call: TRBV10-3; cdr3_aa: CAISETKGGSNQPQHF; cdr3_nt: TGTGCCATCAGTGAAACGAAAGGGGGTAGCAATCAGCCCCAGCATTTT
j_call: TRBJ1-5; d_call: TRBD1; clone_size: once; v_call: TRBV19; cdr3_aa: CASSKDRGGNQPQHF; cdr3_nt: TGTGCCAGTAGTAAGGACAGGGGTGGCAATCAGCCCCAGCATTTT
j_call: TRBJ1-6; d_call: .; clone_size: .; v_call: TRBV4-3; cdr3_aa: CASSQERSGASYNSPLHF; cdr3_nt: TGCGCCAGCAGCCAAGAACGGTCGGGGGCTTCCTATAATTCACCCCTCCACTTT
j_call: TRBJ2-7; d_call: .; clone_size: .; v_call: TRBV27; cdr3_aa: CASTSGDVSYEQYF; cdr3_nt: TGTGCCAGCACCTCTGGGGACGTCTCCTACGAGCAGTACTTC
j_call: TRBJ2-3; d_call: .; clone_size: .; v_call: TRBV11-2; cdr3_aa: CASSFLGGDTQYF; cdr3_nt: TGTGCCAGCAGCTTCTTGGGCGGGGATACGCAGTATTTT
j_call: TRBJ1-1; d_call: .; clone_size: once; v_call: TRBV12-5; cdr3_aa: CASGKGGATEAFF; cdr3_nt: TGTGCTAGTGGTAAAGGGGGGGCGACTGAAGCTTTCTTT
j_call: TRBJ2-3; d_call: .; clone_size: .; v_call: TRBV6-5; cdr3_aa: CASSYRGGGREDTQYF; cdr3_nt: TGTGCCAGCAGTTACCGAGGAGGGGGGCGCGAAGATACGCAGTATTTT
j_call: TRBJ2-1; d_call: .; clone_size: .; v_call: TRBV5-1; cdr3_aa: CASRELPGSINEQFF; cdr3_nt: TGCGCCAGCAGGGAGTTGCCAGGTTCCATTAATGAGCAGTTCTTC
j_call: TRBJ2-1; d_call: TRBD2; clone_size: once; v_call: TRBV7-2; cdr3_aa: CASSVAGTSANEQFF; cdr3_nt: TGTGCCAGCAGCGTCGCCGGGACTAGCGCCAATGAGCAGTTCTTC
j_call: TRBJ1-1; d_call: TRBD1; clone_size: .; v_call: TRBV7-2; cdr3_aa: CASSTRTGGRTEAFF; cdr3_nt: TGTGCCAGCAGCACCCGGACAGGGGGACGCACTGAAGCTTTCTTT
j_call: TRBJ2-3; d_call: .; clone_size: .; v_call: TRBV27; cdr3_aa: CATCPGVGDTQYF; cdr3_nt: TGTGCCACCTGCCCGGGGGTGGGGGATACGCAGTATTTT
j_call: TRBJ2-2; d_call: .; clone_size: .; v_call: TRBV19; cdr3_aa: CASKIDRNTGELFF; cdr3_nt: TGTGCCAGTAAGATCGACAGAAACACCGGGGAGCTGTTTTTT